The T cell receptor beta chain under discussion was sequenced for a study of early T cells in non-severe SARS-CoV-2 infection. Study details: Sequencing of unsorted whole blood was done on bulk RNA, leaving chains unpaired. General study findings and limits: Reliance on VDJdb matching favored anti-spike CD8 responses; private and CD4 specificities were missed.

Points on this clonotype: What it binds is unknown.

Attached unique molecular identifiers marked individual cDNA molecules. TCRdb itself ran the 5' RACE reads through MiXCR, one entry per CDR3 protein. The sample yields roughly 35,000 distinct CDR3 sequences, around 7% seen once. The V segment lost 7 bases and the J segment 9 bases; nucleotides outside the gene matches: 6. CDR3 length equals 11 residues. Germline V CDR1 and CDR2: SQVTM, ANQGSEA. The TCR was taken from an adult who was a healthcare worker with PCR-confirmed SARS-CoV-2 infection or an uninfected control (not recorded which). Sequencing was performed on whole blood. This chain uses TRBV29-1 with TRBJ2-1; 7 bases match TRBD2. The CDR3 loop is CSGWSGIEQFF. The CDR3 DNA is TGCAGCGGGTGGAGCGGGATTGAGCAGTTCTTC.